This passage covers 6 T cell receptor beta chains from one sample sequenced in a study of T cell clonotyping in hematopoietic cell transplantation. The time point is: recipient sample about 28 days before transplant, after cytoreduction. Using immunoSEQ multiplex PCR, the repertoire was profiled, and TCRdb retains in-frame clones only, with some absent. Here the sample spans some 9,600 clones, around nine tenths being singletons. The specimen comprised peripheral blood mononuclear cells, sampled before stem cell transplant. These TCRs come from a woman aged 45-65 years with chronic myeloid leukemia. Some clones in this sample may be carry-over from other donors' samples.

The chain links TRBV5-1 to TRBJ2-5; the D gene is possibly TRBD2 (6 bases). Trimming removed 4 bases from V and 3 bases from J, with 22 bases in between. CDR3 length equals 17 residues. Looked up from germline, CDR1 is SGHRS and CDR2 is YFSETQ. The CDR3 bases are TGCGCCAGCAGCCCATTTCCTCGGGACTCGAATAAAGAGACCCAGTACTTC. Amino acids: CASSPFPRDSNKETQYF.

V is TRBV7-8 and J is TRBJ2-4, with TRBD2 identical over 7 bases. Germline V gene lookup returns CDR1 SGHVS and CDR2 FQNEAQ. The CDR3 totals 16 residues. The V and J ends lost 1 base and 0 bases, in that order; junction bases with no gene match: 3. CDR3 in amino acids: CASSLVAGLAKNIQYF. The CDR3 DNA reads TGTGCCAGCAGCTTAGTAGCGGGTCTAGCCAAAAACATTCAGTACTTC.

The V call is TRBV27, the J call TRBJ1-2; 8 nucleotides agree with TRBD1. Germline assignment: CDR1 MNHEY and CDR2 SMNVEV (reference sequence). J lost 8 bases, V lost 8 bases, and 16 bases had no gene match. The CDR3 length is 15 residues. The chain's CDR3 is CASGSERTGPDGYTF. The CDR3 DNA reads TGTGCCAGCGGCTCCGAACGGACAGGGCCGGACGGCTACACCTTC.

The chain employs TRBV28 and TRBJ1-5; TRBD1 aligns across 7 bases. Germline trimming cut 4 bases from V and 5 bases from J; bases unmatched to any gene: 11. Looked up from germline, CDR1 is MDHEN and CDR2 is SYDVKM. The CDR3 totals 16 residues. The CDR3 sequence is CASSYSHRGLDQPQHF. CDR3 sequence (DNA): TGTGCCAGCAGTTACTCTCACAGGGGTTTGGATCAGCCCCAGCATTTT.

V gene TRBV5-4 combines with J gene TRBJ1-1; D possibly corresponds to TRBD1 (6 bases). Germline V gene sequence: CDR1 SGHNT, CDR2 YYREEE (reference sequence). The CDR3 extends over 13 amino acids. The V and J ends lost 3 bases and 3 bases respectively, with 9 bases between them. The CDR3 spells CASSWDTDTEAFF. The CDR3 DNA reads as TGTGCCAGCAGCTGGGACACCGACACTGAAGCTTTCTTT.

The chain joins TRBV28 to TRBJ1-2; a possible D gene is TRBD1 (5 bases). This CDR3 region has 13 residues. The germline V and J ends were trimmed by 2 bases and 4 bases, with 8 bases remaining between them. Germline CDR1 and CDR2: MDHEN and SYDVKM. In DNA form, the CDR3 reads TGTGCCAGCAGTTTAAGGGGAGCCTATGGCTACACCTTC. This sequence encodes CASSLRGAYGYTF.